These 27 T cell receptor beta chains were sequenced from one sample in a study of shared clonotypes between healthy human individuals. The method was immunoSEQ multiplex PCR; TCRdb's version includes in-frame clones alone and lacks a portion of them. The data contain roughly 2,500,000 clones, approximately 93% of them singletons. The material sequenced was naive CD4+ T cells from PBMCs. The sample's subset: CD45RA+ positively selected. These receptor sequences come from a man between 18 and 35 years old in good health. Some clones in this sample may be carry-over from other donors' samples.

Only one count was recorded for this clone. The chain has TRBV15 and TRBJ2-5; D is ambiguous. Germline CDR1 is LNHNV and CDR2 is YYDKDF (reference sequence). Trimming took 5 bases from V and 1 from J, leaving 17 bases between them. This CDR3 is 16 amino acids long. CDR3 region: CATSGLWWGSQETQYF. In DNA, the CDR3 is TGTGCCACCAGCGGCCTATGGTGGGGATCCCAAGAGACCCAGTACTTC.

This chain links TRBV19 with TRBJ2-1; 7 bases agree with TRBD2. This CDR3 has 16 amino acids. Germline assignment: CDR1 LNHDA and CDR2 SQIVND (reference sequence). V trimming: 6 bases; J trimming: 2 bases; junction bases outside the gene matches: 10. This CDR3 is CASRGGGIYTYNEQFF. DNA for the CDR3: TGTGCCAGTAGGGGGGGAGGGATTTATACCTACAATGAGCAGTTCTTC. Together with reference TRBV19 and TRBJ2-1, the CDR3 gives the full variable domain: DGGITQSPKYLFRKEGQNVTLSCEQNLNHDAMYWYRQDPGQGLRLIYYSQIVNDFQKGDIAEGYSVSREKKESFPLTVTSAQKNPTAFYLCASRGGGIYTYNEQFFGPGTRLTVL.

The CDR3 spells CASSPGTGNEKLFF. DNA of the CDR3: TGTGCCAGCAGTCCCGGGACAGGAAATGAAAAACTGTTTTTT. This chain joins TRBV6-6 and TRBJ1-4; 8 bases align to TRBD1. This CDR3 has 14 amino acids. CDR1 MNHNY and CDR2 SVGAGI come from the germline V gene (reference sequence). V shed 5 bases, J shed 5 bases, and the junction held 4 bases outside the gene matches.

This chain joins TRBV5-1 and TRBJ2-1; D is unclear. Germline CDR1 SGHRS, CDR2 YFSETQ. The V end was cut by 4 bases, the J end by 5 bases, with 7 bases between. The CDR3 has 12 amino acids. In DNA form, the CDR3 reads TGCGCCAGCAGCATACAGAACAATGAGCAGTTCTTC. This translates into CASSIQNNEQFF.

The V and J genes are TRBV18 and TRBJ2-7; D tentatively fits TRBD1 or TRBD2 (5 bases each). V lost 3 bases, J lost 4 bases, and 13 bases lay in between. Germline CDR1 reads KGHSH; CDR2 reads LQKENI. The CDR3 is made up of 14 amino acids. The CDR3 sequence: CASSPGTVYYEQYF. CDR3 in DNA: TGTGCCAGCTCACCCGGGACCGTATATTACGAGCAGTACTTC.

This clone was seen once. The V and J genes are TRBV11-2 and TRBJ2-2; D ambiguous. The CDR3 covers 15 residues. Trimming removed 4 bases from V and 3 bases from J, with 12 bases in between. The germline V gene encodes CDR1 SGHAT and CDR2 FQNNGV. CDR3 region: CASSSIGRHTGELFF. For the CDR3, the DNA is TGTGCCAGCAGCTCCATCGGACGGCACACCGGGGAGCTGTTTTTT.

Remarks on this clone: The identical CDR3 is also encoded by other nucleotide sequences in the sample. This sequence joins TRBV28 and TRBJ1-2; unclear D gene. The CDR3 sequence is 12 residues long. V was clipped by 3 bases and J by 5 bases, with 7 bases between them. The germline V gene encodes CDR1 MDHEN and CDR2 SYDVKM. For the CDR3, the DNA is TGTGCCAGCAGTTTGACGGAGTATGGCTACACCTTC. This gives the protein CASSLTEYGYTF.

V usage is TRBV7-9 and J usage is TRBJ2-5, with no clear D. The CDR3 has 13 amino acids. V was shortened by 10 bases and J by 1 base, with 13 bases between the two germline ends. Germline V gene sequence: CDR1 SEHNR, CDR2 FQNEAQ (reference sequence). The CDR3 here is CAISPESQETQYF. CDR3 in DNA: TGTGCCATCTCACCAGAGTCCCAAGAGACCCAGTACTTC.

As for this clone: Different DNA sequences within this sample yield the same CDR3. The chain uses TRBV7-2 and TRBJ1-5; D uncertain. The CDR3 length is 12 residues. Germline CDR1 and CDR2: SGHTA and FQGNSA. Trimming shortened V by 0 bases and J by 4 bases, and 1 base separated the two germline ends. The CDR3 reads CASSLANQPQHF. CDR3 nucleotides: TGTGCCAGCAGCTTAGCGAATCAGCCCCAGCATTTT.

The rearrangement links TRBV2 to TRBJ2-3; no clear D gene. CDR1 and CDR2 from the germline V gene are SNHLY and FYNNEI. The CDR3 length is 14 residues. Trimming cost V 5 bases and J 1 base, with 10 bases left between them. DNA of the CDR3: TGTGCCAGCAGTCAAGACTCAGGCACAGATACGCAGTATTTT. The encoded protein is CASSQDSGTDTQYF. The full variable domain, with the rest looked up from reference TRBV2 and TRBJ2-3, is EPEVTQTPSHQVTQMGQEVILRCVPISNHLYFYWYRQILGQKVEFLVSFYNNEISEKSEIFDDQFSVERPDGSNFTLKIRSTKLEDSAMYFCASSQDSGTDTQYFGPGTRLTVL.

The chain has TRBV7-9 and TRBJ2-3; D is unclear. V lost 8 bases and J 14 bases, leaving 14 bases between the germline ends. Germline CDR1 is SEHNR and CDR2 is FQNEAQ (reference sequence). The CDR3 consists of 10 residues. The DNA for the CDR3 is TGTGCCAGCGGATCGGACCCAGGGTATTTT. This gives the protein CASGSDPGYF. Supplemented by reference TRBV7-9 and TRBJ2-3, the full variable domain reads DTGVSQNPRHKITKRGQNVTFRCDPISEHNRLYWYRQTLGQGPEFLTYFQNEAQLEKSRLLSDRFSAERPKGSFSTLEIQRTEQGDSAMYLCASGSDPGYFGPGTRLTVL.

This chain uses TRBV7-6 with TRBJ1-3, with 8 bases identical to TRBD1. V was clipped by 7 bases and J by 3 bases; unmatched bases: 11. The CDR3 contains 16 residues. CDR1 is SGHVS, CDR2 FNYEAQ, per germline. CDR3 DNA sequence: TGTGCCAGCACCGTTAGTACAGGGGGTTTTGGAAACACCATATATTTT. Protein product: CASTVSTGGFGNTIYF.

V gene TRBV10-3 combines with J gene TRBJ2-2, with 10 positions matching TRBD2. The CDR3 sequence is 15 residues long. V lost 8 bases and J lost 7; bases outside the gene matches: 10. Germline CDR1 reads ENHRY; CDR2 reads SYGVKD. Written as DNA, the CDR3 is TGTGCCATCCCGCTAGCGGGAGTTAATAACGGGGAGCTGTTTTTT. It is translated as CAIPLAGVNNGELFF.

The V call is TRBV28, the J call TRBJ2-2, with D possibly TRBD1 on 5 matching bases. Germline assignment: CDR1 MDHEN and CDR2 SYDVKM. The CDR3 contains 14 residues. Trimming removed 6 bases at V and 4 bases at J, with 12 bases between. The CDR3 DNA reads TGTGCCAGCAGGACAGCCCTTTTCACCGGGGAGCTGTTTTTT. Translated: CASRTALFTGELFF.

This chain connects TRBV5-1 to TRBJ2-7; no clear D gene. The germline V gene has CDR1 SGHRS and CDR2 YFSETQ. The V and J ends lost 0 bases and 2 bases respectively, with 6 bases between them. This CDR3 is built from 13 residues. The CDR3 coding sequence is TGCGCCAGCAGCTTGGCAGTCCCCTACGAGCAGTACTTC. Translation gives CASSLAVPYEQYF.

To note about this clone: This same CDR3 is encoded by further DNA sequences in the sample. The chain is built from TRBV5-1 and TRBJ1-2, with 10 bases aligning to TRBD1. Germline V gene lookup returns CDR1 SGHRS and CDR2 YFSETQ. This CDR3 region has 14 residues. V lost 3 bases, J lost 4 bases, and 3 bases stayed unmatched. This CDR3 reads CASSSTGGGYGYTF. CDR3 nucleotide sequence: TGCGCCAGCAGCTCGACAGGGGGCGGCTATGGCTACACCTTC.

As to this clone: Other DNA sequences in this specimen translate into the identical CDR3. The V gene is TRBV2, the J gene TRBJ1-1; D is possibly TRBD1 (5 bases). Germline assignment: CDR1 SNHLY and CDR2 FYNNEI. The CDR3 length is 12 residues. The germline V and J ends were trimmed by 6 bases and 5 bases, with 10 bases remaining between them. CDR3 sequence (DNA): TGTGCCAGCAGAGGGACTGGAACTGAAGCTTTCTTT. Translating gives CASRGTGTEAFF.

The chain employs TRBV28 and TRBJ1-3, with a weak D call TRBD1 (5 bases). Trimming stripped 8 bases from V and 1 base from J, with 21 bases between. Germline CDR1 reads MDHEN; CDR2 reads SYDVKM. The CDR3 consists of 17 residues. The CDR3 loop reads CASEVGGGYRSGNTIYF. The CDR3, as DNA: TGTGCCAGCGAGGTCGGCGGGGGGTATCGGTCTGGAAACACCATATATTTT. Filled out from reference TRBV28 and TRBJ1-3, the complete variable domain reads DVKVTQSSRYLVKRTGEKVFLECVQDMDHENMFWYRQDPGLGLRLIYFSYDVKMKEKGDIPEGYSVSREKKERFSLILESASTNQTSMYLCASEVGGGYRSGNTIYFGEGSWLTVV.

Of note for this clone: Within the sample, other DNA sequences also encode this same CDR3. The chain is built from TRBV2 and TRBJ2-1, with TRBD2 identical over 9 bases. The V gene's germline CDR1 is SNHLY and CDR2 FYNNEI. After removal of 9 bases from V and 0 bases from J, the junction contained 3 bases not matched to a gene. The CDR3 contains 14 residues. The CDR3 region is CASSGGSSYNEQFF. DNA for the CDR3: TGTGCCAGTAGCGGGGGAAGCTCCTACAATGAGCAGTTCTTC.

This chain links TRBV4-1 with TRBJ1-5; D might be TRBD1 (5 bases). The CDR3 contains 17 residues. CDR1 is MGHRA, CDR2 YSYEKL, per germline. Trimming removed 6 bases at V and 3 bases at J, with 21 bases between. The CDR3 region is CASSTGSQESYNQPQHF. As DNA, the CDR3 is TGCGCCAGCAGTACCGGCTCACAGGAATCTTACAATCAGCCCCAGCATTTT.

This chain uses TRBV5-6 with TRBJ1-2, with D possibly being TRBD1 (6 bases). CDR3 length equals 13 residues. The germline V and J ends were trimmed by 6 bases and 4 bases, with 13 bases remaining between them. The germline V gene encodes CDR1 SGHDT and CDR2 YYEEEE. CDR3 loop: CASTRTVPYGYTF. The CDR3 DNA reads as TGTGCCAGCACCCGGACAGTACCCTATGGCTACACCTTC.

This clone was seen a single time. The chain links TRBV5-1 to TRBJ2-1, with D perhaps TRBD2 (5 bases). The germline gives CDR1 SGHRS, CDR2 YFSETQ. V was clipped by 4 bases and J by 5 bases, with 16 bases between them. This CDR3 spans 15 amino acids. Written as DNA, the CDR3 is TGCGCCAGCAGCCCGGGAAGCCGACCGAACAATGAGCAGTTCTTC. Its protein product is CASSPGSRPNNEQFF. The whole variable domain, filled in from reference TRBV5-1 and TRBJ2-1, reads KAGVTQTPRYLIKTRGQQVTLSCSPISGHRSVSWYQQTPGQGLQFLFEYFSETQRNKGNFPGRFSGRQFSNSRSEMNVSTLELGDSALYLCASSPGSRPNNEQFFGPGTRLTVL.

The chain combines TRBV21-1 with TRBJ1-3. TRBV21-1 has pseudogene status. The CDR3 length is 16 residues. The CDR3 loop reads CASPRGGKETGNTIYF. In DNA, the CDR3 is TGTGCCAGCCCCAGGGGAGGGAAGGAGACTGGAAACACCATATATTTT.

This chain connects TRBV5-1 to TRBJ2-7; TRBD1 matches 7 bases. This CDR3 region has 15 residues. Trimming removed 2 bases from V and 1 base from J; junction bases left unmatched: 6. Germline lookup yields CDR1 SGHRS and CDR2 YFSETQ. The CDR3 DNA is TGCGCCAGCAGCTTTGGGACAGTAAAATCCTACGAGCAGTACTTC. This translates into CASSFGTVKSYEQYF.

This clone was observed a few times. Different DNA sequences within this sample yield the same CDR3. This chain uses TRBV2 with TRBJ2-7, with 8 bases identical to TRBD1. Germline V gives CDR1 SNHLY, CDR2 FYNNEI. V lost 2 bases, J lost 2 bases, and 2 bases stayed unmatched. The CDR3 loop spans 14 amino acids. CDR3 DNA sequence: TGTGCCAGCAGTGAACAGGGGGCGGCCTACGAGCAGTACTTC. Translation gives CASSEQGAAYEQYF.

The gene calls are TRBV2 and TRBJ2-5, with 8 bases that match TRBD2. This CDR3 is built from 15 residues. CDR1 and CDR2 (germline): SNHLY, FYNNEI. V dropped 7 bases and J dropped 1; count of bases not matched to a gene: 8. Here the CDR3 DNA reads TGTGCCAGCACCGGAGCGGGGGCGGTCCAAGAGACCCAGTACTTC. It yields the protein CASTGAGAVQETQYF.

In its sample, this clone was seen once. The CDR3: CASSAGTSGTDTQYF. The CDR3 bases are TGTGCCAGCTCTGCCGGGACTAGCGGCACAGATACGCAGTATTTT. The genes are TRBV28 and TRBJ2-3; 10 bases match TRBD2. CDR1 MDHEN and CDR2 SYDVKM come from the germline V gene. CDR3 length: 15 amino acids. V was clipped by 8 bases and J by 1 base; unmatched bases: 6. The entire variable domain, with the rest obtained from reference TRBV28 and TRBJ2-3, is as follows: DVKVTQSSRYLVKRTGEKVFLECVQDMDHENMFWYRQDPGLGLRLIYFSYDVKMKEKGDIPEGYSVSREKKERFSLILESASTNQTSMYLCASSAGTSGTDTQYFGPGTRLTVL.